Included here is one TCR beta chain sequence, with context. Its target is not known. Sequence data for DNA of cultured CD4+ T cells were generated by the Oncomine TCR Beta short-read assay. The source of extracted genomic DNA was cultured CD4+ T cells. MiXCR was run by TCRdb on the PCR reads, yielding one entry per CDR3 protein. This sample has approximately 9,300 distinct CDR3 sequences, with roughly 67% found just once. The treatment was: approximately 9-day PBMC culture with coronavirus spike peptide pools or control peptides (ViraFEST assay). ViraFEST grew antigen-specific T cells using peptide pools, then sequenced TCRs. Approximately 2 million PBMCs were grown per well alongside roughly 10 IU/ml IL-2 and about 10 ug/ml peptide pools. The CDR3 is 11 residues long. These data belong to a study of vaccination and CD4 T cells after COVID-19. Study summary: At a median approximately 71 days (range 14 to 241) after dose two, post-vaccine samples were obtained.

The receptor comes from a human donor who had recovered from COVID-19. The sequencing sample was made of CD4+ T cells from blood, cultured in vitro. The chain is built from TRBV21-1 and TRBJ1-4. TRBV21-1 is termed a pseudogene. The CDR3 DNA reads as TGTGCCAGCGTCGACGGTGAAAAACTGTTTTTT. Protein sequence: CASVDGEKLFF.